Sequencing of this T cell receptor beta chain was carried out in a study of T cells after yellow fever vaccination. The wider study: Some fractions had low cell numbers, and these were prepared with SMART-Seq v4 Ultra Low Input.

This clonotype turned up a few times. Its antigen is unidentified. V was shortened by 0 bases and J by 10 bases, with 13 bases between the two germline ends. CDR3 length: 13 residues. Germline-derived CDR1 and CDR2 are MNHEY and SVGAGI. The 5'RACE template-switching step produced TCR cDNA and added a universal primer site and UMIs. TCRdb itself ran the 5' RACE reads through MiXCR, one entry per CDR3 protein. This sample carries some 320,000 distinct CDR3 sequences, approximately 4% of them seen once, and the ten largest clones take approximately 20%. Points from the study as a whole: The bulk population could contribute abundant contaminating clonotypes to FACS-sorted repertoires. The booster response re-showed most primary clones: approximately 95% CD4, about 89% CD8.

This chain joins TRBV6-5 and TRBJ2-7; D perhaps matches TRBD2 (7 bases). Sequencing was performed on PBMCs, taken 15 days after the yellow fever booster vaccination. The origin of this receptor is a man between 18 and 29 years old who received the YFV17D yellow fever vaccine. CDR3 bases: TGTGCCAGCAGTTACTCGATAGGGGGGGAACAGTACGTC. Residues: CASSYSIGGEQYV.